This T cell receptor (beta chain) is drawn from a study of blood T cell repertoires in COVID-19. About the study: Donors in the United States, Italy and Spain gave samples during acute or convalescent COVID-19. Sources were T cells, B-cell-depleted T cells, or PBMCs; the material itself was cDNA or gDNA.

This CDR3 has 14 amino acids. The germline gives CDR1 SGHNT, CDR2 YYREEE (reference sequence). V dropped 8 bases and J dropped 8; count of bases not matched to a gene: 14. In the source study's methods: Estimation of nucleated cell counts relied on the amplification of reference gene primers. Only in-frame clones appear in the TCRdb table, and some are missing; sequencing was by immunoSEQ multiplex PCR. The DNA was the basis for D and trimming; V, J and clone size are from that table. The sample contains 90,000 to 100,000 clones, around nine tenths of which appear only once. The TCR sequence derives from a human donor in a cohort sampled during active COVID-19. The V gene is TRBV5-4, the J gene TRBJ1-2, with 8 positions matching TRBD1. The sample was peripheral blood. CDR3 sequence: CASKGDRWAGGYTF. The CDR3 DNA is TGTGCCAGTAAAGGGGACAGGTGGGCTGGAGGCTACACCTTC.